The source of this T cell receptor beta chain is a study of T cell changes during pregnancy in multiple sclerosis. The V gene lost 2 bases and the J gene lost 0 bases, with 9 bases spanning the gap. This CDR3 comprises 15 residues. The germline V gene has CDR1 MNHNY and CDR2 SVGAGI (reference sequence). Method: immunoSEQ multiplex PCR; TCRdb's copy keeps in-frame clones and lacks some. Of roughly 120,000 clones in the sample, 93% were seen once. Here the sequenced sample was peripheral blood, taken before pregnancy. This sequence originates from a female donor with multiple sclerosis, enrolled in a pregnancy study. The chain combines TRBV6-6 with TRBJ2-3; a weak D match, TRBD1 (5 bases). The CDR3 DNA follows: TGTGCCAGCAGTTACAGGGGCCTTAGCACAGATACGCAGTATTTT. As protein: CASSYRGLSTDTQYF.